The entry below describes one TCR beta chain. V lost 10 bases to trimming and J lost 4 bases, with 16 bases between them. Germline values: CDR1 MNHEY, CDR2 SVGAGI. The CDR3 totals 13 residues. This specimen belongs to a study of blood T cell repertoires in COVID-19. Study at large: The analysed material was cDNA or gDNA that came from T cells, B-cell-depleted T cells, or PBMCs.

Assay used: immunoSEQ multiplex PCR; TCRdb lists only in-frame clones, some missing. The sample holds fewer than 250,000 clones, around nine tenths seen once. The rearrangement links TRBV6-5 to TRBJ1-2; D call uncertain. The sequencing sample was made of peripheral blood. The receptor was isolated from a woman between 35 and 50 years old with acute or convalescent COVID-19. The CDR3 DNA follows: TGTGCCACCCATCGACAAAGTCCCTATGGCTACACCTTC. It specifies CATHRQSPYGYTF.